This T cell receptor (beta chain) was recorded in a study of T cell changes during pregnancy in multiple sclerosis. J gave up 3 bases and V 6 bases, and 1 base lay outside the gene matches. This CDR3 comprises 15 residues. Germline V gene data show CDR1 as MNHNS and CDR2 as SASEGT. TCRdb's copy holds only in-frame clones and misses some; the assay was immunoSEQ multiplex PCR. The top ten clones hold 10% to 15% of a sample with roughly 17,000 clones, 88% of them seen once. This clone has just a few counts. This receptor was identified in a female donor in good health, enrolled as a control in a pregnancy study. This specimen was CD8+ T cells from peripheral blood mononuclear cells, taken after pregnancy. The chain recombines TRBV6-1 with TRBJ2-2, with 13 bases aligning to TRBD2. The CDR3 coding sequence is TGTGCCAGCAGGGGGACTAGCGGGGACACCGGGGAGCTGTTTTTT. Its translation is CASRGTSGDTGELFF.